The 26 T cell receptor beta chains listed next were all sequenced from one sample in a study of shared clonotypes between healthy human individuals. Sequencing was performed with immunoSEQ multiplex PCR; in TCRdb, only in-frame clones are kept and a portion is missing. The data hold roughly 760,000 clones, with roughly 70% observed a single time. Sequenced material: memory CD4+ T cells sorted from blood. Subset of the sample: CD45RA-negative fraction. All receptors come from a woman aged 25 to 39 in good health.

This clone was picked up a small number of times. The chain employs TRBV9 and TRBJ2-1, with 10 nucleotides matching TRBD2. The germline V gene has CDR1 SGDLS and CDR2 YYNGEE. After removal of 4 bases from V and 5 bases from J, the junction contained 9 bases not matched to a gene. The CDR3 totals 16 residues. Here the CDR3 reads CASSPSSGSLHNEQFF. DNA for the CDR3: TGTGCCAGCAGCCCTTCTAGCGGGAGTCTCCACAATGAGCAGTTCTTC. Together with reference TRBV9 and TRBJ2-1, the CDR3 gives the full variable domain: DSGVTQTPKHLITATGQRVTLRCSPRSGDLSVYWYQQSLDQGLQFLIQYYNGEERAKGNILERFSAQQFPDLHSELNLSSLELGDSALYFCASSPSSGSLHNEQFFGPGTRLTVL.

V usage is TRBV25-1 and J usage is TRBJ2-4; 8 positions match TRBD2. Germline CDR1 reads MGHDK; CDR2 reads SYGVNS. Trimming took 4 bases from V and 4 from J; bases not matched to a gene: 9. This CDR3 is built from 16 residues. The DNA for the CDR3 is TGTGCCAGCAGTGGGGTGGCGGGAGGTCCGAAAAACATTCAGTACTTC. Translated: CASSGVAGGPKNIQYF.

This clone was counted once. At one boundary the junction diverges from the germline segment, which might be a read error. The same CDR3 arises from other DNA sequences in this sample as well. V gene TRBV9 combines with J gene TRBJ2-2, with TRBD1 matching over 7 bases. The CDR3 runs to 15 residues. CDR1 is SGDLS and CDR2 is YYNGEE in the germline V gene. The CDR3 nucleotides read TGTGCCAGCAGCGTAGATGTAGGGGGCTCCGGGGAGCTGTTTTTC. It yields the protein CASSVDVGGSGELFF.

In this sample, this clone turned up a few times. This sequence joins TRBV7-5 and TRBJ1-5; TRBD1, the table's D call, lacks a check against the DNA. TRBV7-5 constitutes a pseudogene. The length of the CDR3 is 18 residues. This CDR3 is CVRSLYREQKESNQPQHF. The DNA of the CDR3 is TGTGTCAGAAGCTTATACAGGGAGCAAAAAGAGAGCAATCAGCCCCAGCATTTT.

Details on this clone: Different DNA sequences within this sample yield the same CDR3. V gene TRBV29-1 combines with J gene TRBJ1-1; no firm D call. Trimming took off 1 base at V and 2 bases at J, with 2 bases between the two ends. The CDR3 covers 11 residues. CDR1 and CDR2 (germline): SQVTM, ANQGSEA. CDR3 amino acids: CSVEGNTEAFF. The DNA for the CDR3 is TGCAGCGTTGAAGGAAACACTGAAGCTTTCTTT.

This clone was seen a handful of times. The CDR3 region has the DNA TGTGCCAGCAGTGAACGGGGTCGGCTCACTGAAGCTTTCTTT. Translating it yields CASSERGRLTEAFF. The chain has TRBV25-1 and TRBJ1-1; no clear D gene. The CDR3 is 14 residues long. V gave up 2 bases and J gave up 4 bases, with 11 bases separating them. Germline CDR1 and CDR2: MGHDK and SYGVNS. Variable domain in full (rest from reference TRBV25-1 and TRBJ1-1): EADIYQTPRYLVIGTGKKITLECSQTMGHDKMYWYQQDPGMELHLIHYSYGVNSTEKGDLSSESTVSRIRTEHFPLTLESARPSHTSQYLCASSERGRLTEAFFGQGTRLTVV.

The chain employs TRBV5-1 and TRBJ2-5, with D possibly matching TRBD1 (7 bases). The germline V gene has CDR1 SGHRS and CDR2 YFSETQ. This CDR3 has 15 amino acids. V was clipped by 4 bases and J by 4 bases, with 17 bases between them. In DNA form, the CDR3 reads TGCGCCAGCAGCCTGGAGGGACAGCGGATAGAGACCCAGTACTTC. Translated, it gives CASSLEGQRIETQYF.

DNA for the CDR3: TGTGCCAGCAGCTTTATACAGGGGGGCGACGGGAATACGCAGTATTTT. Its protein product is CASSFIQGGDGNTQYF. This chain uses TRBV5-6 with TRBJ2-3; 8 bases fit TRBD1. V was pared by 2 bases and J by 7 bases, with 12 bases of the junction left unmatched. There are 16 residues in the CDR3. CDR1 and CDR2 (germline): SGHDT, YYEEEE. Full variable domain (outside the CDR3, taken from reference TRBV5-6 and TRBJ2-3): DAGVTQSPTHLIKTRGQQVTLRCSPKSGHDTVSWYQQALGQGPQFIFQYYEEEERQRGNFPDRFSGHQFPNYSSELNVNALLLGDSALYLCASSFIQGGDGNTQYFGPGTRLTVL.

The chain uses TRBV28 and TRBJ1-4; TRBD1 might be the D (5 bases). This CDR3 has 16 amino acids. With 3 bases removed from V and 8 bases from J, the gap between germline ends came to 19 bases. The germline V gene has CDR1 MDHEN and CDR2 SYDVKM. CDR3 loop: CASSFTLGGAGEKLFF. The CDR3 DNA reads TGTGCCAGCAGTTTTACCCTTGGTGGGGCGGGAGAAAAACTGTTTTTT.

J is TRBJ2-1 and V is TRBV11-2; D unclear. The ends were cut back, 1 base at V and 5 bases at J, with 15 bases in the middle. The germline V gene encodes CDR1 SGHAT and CDR2 FQNNGV. The CDR3 totals 16 residues. CDR3 residues: CASSLAGVGLDNEQFF. CDR3 nucleotides: TGTGCCAGCAGCTTAGCCGGCGTAGGATTGGACAATGAGCAGTTCTTC.

The J gene is TRBJ2-5, the V gene TRBV28; the match to TRBD2 covers 7 bases. CDR1 is MDHEN and CDR2 is SYDVKM in the germline V gene. With V trimmed by 3 bases and J by 5 bases, 12 bases remained unmatched. CDR3 length: 16 amino acids. In DNA, the CDR3 is TGTGCCAGCAGTTTCAGGGTTGCGGGAGCGAGGGAGACCCAGTACTTC. It encodes CASSFRVAGARETQYF. Looking up the rest from reference TRBV28 and TRBJ2-5 gives the full variable domain: DVKVTQSSRYLVKRTGEKVFLECVQDMDHENMFWYRQDPGLGLRLIYFSYDVKMKEKGDIPEGYSVSREKKERFSLILESASTNQTSMYLCASSFRVAGARETQYFGPGTRLLVL.

This CDR3 is CATSTTGLRETQYF. The CDR3 region has the DNA TGTGCCACCAGCACGACAGGGTTGCGGGAGACCCAGTACTTC. This rearrangement joins TRBV15 to TRBJ2-5, with TRBD1 matching 7 bases. The CDR3 is 14 residues long. Losses at the gene ends were 4 bases for V and 5 bases for J; bases not matched to a gene: 7. Germline CDR1 LNHNV, CDR2 YYDKDF (reference sequence).

To note about this clone: The sample holds other DNA sequences that translate to the same CDR3. DNA of the CDR3: TGCGCCAGCAGCTTCGGACAAACCGGGGAGCTGTTTTTT. Its translation is CASSFGQTGELFF. This chain links TRBV5-1 with TRBJ2-2; perhaps TRBD1 as D (5 bases). Germline V gives CDR1 SGHRS, CDR2 YFSETQ. The length of the CDR3 is 13 residues. Deletions cut 2 bases from V and 5 bases from J, with 7 bases between.

The rearrangement joins TRBV7-3 to TRBJ2-1, with 9 bases lining up with TRBD1. The CDR3 loop spans 15 amino acids. After removal of 5 bases from V and 7 bases from J, the junction contained 9 bases not matched to a gene. The germline gives CDR1 SGHTA, CDR2 FQGTGA. CDR3 coding DNA: TGTGCCAGCAGCCATCGACAGGGGGGGAGAAATGAGCAGTTCTTC. Translated: CASSHRQGGRNEQFF.

The rearrangement links TRBV5-4 to TRBJ1-2; tentative D call: TRBD1 (6 bases). The CDR3 spans 15 residues. Germline CDR1 and CDR2: SGHNT and YYREEE (reference sequence). Deletions cut 4 bases from V and 3 bases from J, with 16 bases between. The CDR3 spells CASSAGGGPDYGYTF. The CDR3 region has the DNA TGTGCCAGCAGCGCGGGCGGGGGGCCGGACTATGGCTACACCTTC.

With respect to this clone: The sample carries other DNA sequences with the same CDR3. V and J are TRBV28 and TRBJ1-3; D ambiguous. This CDR3 is 13 amino acids long. Per germline, CDR1 MDHEN and CDR2 SYDVKM. Trimming left V 2 bases short and J 4 bases short, with 6 bases between. Written as DNA, the CDR3 is TGTGCCAGCAGTTTAGGGAGAGGAAACACCATATATTTT. It is translated as CASSLGRGNTIYF.

V and J are TRBV25-1 and TRBJ2-3; possibly TRBD2 for D (6 bases). V was cut by 1 base and J by 2 bases, with 16 bases left in between. Germline V gene sequence: CDR1 MGHDK, CDR2 SYGVNS. The CDR3 sequence is 17 residues long. CDR3 coding DNA: TGTGCCAGCAGTGAATTGGATAGCGGAGGGACCACAGATACGCAGTATTTT. Translation: CASSELDSGGTTDTQYF.

The chain employs TRBV27 and TRBJ2-6; 7 bases fit TRBD1. The CDR3 totals 17 residues. J gave up 2 bases and V 6 bases, and 10 bases lay outside the gene matches. The germline gives CDR1 MNHEY, CDR2 SMNVEV (reference sequence). In DNA, the CDR3 is TGTGCCAGCAGGGGCAGTGAGGGGGCTCCTGGGGCCAACGTCCTGACTTTC. Protein: CASRGSEGAPGANVLTF.

V and J are TRBV6-1 and TRBJ2-3, with no clear D. Trimming took off 7 bases at V and 1 base at J, with 15 bases between the two ends. Looked up from germline, CDR1 is MNHNS and CDR2 is SASEGT. There are 15 residues in the CDR3. CDR3 residues: CASNRAGPRTDTQYF. The CDR3 bases are TGTGCCAGCAATCGGGCCGGCCCCCGCACAGATACGCAGTATTTT.

With respect to this clone: The sample contains more than one DNA sequence encoding this CDR3. V and J are TRBV7-2 and TRBJ1-5, with 7 bases aligning to TRBD1. CDR1 and CDR2 (germline): SGHTA, FQGNSA. The CDR3 covers 15 residues. With 1 base clipped from V and 1 base from J, the junction kept 1 base outside the gene matches. The CDR3 reads CASSLVQGSNQPQHF. CDR3 DNA sequence: TGTGCCAGCAGCTTAGTACAGGGGAGCAATCAGCCCCAGCATTTT.

The chain uses TRBV27 and TRBJ2-1; TRBD2 matches at 11 bases. Germline V gene sequence: CDR1 MNHEY, CDR2 SMNVEV (reference sequence). This CDR3 is built from 15 residues. V gave up 6 bases and J gave up 8 bases; unmatched junction bases: 9. CDR3 DNA sequence: TGTGCCAGCAGCCCCGGACTAGCGGGCGCCGATGAGCAGTTCTTC. It yields the protein CASSPGLAGADEQFF.

The chain joins TRBV5-1 to TRBJ2-7; 9 bases are a match to TRBD1. V lost 3 bases to trimming and J lost 3 bases; unmatched junction nucleotides: 7. This CDR3 is 15 amino acids long. Germline V gives CDR1 SGHRS, CDR2 YFSETQ. DNA of the CDR3: TGCGCCAGCAGCTCAACCCCGGGACAGGGCTACGAGCAGTACTTC. This encodes CASSSTPGQGYEQYF.

The V and J genes are TRBV7-9 and TRBJ1-3, with D hard to call. This CDR3 has 15 amino acids. The ends were cut back, 5 bases at V and 0 bases at J, with 11 bases in the middle. The germline CDR1 and CDR2 sequences are SEHNR and FQNEAQ (reference sequence). The CDR3 region has the DNA TGTGCCAGCAGCCCCCCCGGGATCTCTGGAAACACCATATATTTT. Amino acid sequence: CASSPPGISGNTIYF.

The chain has TRBV7-2 and TRBJ2-7, with TRBD1 as a possible D gene (6 bases). The CDR3 spans 15 residues. CDR1 and CDR2 from the germline V gene are SGHTA and FQGNSA. V lost 0 bases and J 2 bases, leaving 11 bases between the germline ends. DNA of the CDR3: TGTGCCAGCAGCTTAGCGGCAGGGGTCACCTACGAGCAGTACTTC. Translated: CASSLAAGVTYEQYF.

This clone was recorded once. V gene TRBV9 combines with J gene TRBJ2-5; unclear D gene. V was clipped by 1 base and J by 8 bases, with 15 bases between them. This CDR3 has 14 amino acids. CDR1 is SGDLS and CDR2 is YYNGEE in the germline V gene. The CDR3 DNA reads TGTGCCAGCAGCGTAAATCCCGGCTCGGTAACCCAGTACTTC. Translating it yields CASSVNPGSVTQYF.

The chain recombines TRBV2 with TRBJ1-2; possibly TRBD1 for D (5 bases). CDR3 size: 13 residues. CDR1 SNHLY and CDR2 FYNNEI come from the germline V gene. The ends were cut back, 4 bases at V and 6 bases at J, with 12 bases in the middle. Written as DNA, the CDR3 is TGTGCCAGCAGTGTTGCCAGGGTAAATGGCTACACCTTC. This gives the protein CASSVARVNGYTF.